What follows describes a single T cell receptor beta chain. The sample comes from a study of cytomegalovirus exposure and HLA in healthy donors. The primer mix had 60 Vbeta and 13 Jbeta primers. Method: immunoSEQ multiplex PCR; TCRdb's copy keeps in-frame clones and lacks some. The sample shows approximately 240,000 clones, 70% to 85% of them seen only once. This CDR3 has 15 amino acids. J was trimmed by 5 bases and V by 5 bases; bases with no gene match: 5. Germline lookup yields CDR1 SGHRS and CDR2 YFSETQ. This rearrangement joins TRBV5-1 to TRBJ2-1, with TRBD2 matching 12 bases. Sequenced input: PBMCs. This TCR was recovered from a woman in her sixties or seventies in good health and CMV-seropositive. This CDR3 reads CASRLGLAGNNEQFF. The CDR3 DNA reads TGCGCCAGCAGGCTCGGACTAGCGGGAAACAATGAGCAGTTCTTC.